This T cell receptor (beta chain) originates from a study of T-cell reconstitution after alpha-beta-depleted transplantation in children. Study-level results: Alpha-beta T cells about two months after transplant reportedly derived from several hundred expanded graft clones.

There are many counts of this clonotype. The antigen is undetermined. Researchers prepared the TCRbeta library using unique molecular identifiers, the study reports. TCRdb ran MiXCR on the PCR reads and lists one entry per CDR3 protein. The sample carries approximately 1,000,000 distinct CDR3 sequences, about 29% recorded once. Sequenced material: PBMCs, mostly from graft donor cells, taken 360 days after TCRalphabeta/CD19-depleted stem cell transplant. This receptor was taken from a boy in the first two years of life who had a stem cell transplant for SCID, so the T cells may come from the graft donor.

The CDR3 sequence is CASSPGQSYEQYF. CDR3 sequence (DNA): TGTGCCAGCTCACCGGGACAGAGCTACGAGCAGTACTTC. The genes are TRBV18 and TRBJ2-7; 7 nucleotides align to TRBD1. The V segment lost 3 bases and the J segment 3 bases; nucleotides outside the gene matches: 2. Per germline, CDR1 KGHSH and CDR2 LQKENI. This CDR3 is 13 amino acids long. Full variable domain (remainder filled in from reference TRBV18 and TRBJ2-7): NAGVMQNPRHLVRRRGQEARLRCSPMKGHSHVYWYRQLPEEGLKFMVYLQKENIIDESGMPKERFSAEFPKEGPSILRIQQVVRGDSAAYFCASSPGQSYEQYFGPGTRLTVT.